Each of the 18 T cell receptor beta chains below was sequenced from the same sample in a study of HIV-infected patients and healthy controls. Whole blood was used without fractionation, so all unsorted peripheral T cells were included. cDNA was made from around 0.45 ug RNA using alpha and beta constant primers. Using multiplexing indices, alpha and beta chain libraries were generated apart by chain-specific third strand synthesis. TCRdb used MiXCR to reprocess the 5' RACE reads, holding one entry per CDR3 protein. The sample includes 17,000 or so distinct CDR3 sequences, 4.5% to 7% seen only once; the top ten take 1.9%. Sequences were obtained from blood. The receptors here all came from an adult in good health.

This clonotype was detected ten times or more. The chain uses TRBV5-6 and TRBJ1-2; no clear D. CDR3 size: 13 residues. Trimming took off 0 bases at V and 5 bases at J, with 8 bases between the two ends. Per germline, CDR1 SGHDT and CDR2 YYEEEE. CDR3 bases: TGTGCCAGCAGCTTGGGGAACCCTTATGGCTACACCTTC. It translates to CASSLGNPYGYTF.

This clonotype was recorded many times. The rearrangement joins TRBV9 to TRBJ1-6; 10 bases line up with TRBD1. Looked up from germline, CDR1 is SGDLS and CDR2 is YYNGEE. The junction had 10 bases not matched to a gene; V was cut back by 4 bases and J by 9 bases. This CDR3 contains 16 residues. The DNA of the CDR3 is TGTGCCAGCAGCCAGAGGGAGACAGGGGGCTCTTCACCCCTCCACTTT. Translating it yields CASSQRETGGSSPLHF.

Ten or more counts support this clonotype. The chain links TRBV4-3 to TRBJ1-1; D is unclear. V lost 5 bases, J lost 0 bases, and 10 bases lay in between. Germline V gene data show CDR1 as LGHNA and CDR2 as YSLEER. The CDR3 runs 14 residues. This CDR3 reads CASSADTMNTEAFF. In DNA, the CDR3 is TGCGCCAGCAGCGCTGACACAATGAACACTGAAGCTTTCTTT.

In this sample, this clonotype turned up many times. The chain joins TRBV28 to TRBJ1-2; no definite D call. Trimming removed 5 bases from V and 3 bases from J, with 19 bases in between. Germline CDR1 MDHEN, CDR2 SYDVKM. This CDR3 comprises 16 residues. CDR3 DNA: TGTGCCAGCAGTAATATCCCTCCGGACGGGGACTATGGCTACACCTTC. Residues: CASSNIPPDGDYGYTF.

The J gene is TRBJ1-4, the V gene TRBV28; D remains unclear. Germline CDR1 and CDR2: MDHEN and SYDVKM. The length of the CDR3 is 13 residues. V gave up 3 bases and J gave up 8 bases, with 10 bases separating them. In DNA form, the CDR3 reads TGTGCCAGCAGTTTTGTGGGTTCGGAAAAACTGTTTTTT. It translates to CASSFVGSEKLFF.

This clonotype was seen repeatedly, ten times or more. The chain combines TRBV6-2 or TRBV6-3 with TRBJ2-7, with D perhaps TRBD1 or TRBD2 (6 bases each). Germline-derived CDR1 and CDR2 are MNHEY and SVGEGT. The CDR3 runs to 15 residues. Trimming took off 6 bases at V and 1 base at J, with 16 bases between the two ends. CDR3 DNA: TGTGCCAGCAGGGAAGGACGGGGGCCTTCCTACGAGCAGTACTTC. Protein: CASREGRGPSYEQYF.

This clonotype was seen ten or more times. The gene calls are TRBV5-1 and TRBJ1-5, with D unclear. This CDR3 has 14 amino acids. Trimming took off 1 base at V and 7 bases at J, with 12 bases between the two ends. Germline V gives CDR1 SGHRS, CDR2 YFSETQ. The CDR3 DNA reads TGCGCCAGCAGCTTGTTAGTTGGTTCCCAGCCCCAGCATTTT. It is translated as CASSLLVGSQPQHF.

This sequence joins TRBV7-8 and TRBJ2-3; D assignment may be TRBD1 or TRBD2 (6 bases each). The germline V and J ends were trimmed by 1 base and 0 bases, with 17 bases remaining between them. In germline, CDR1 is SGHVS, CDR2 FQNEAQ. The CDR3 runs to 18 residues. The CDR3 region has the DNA TGTGCCAGCAGCTTAGGGTCCGGTACGGGGGCGAGCACAGATACGCAGTATTTT. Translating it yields CASSLGSGTGASTDTQYF.

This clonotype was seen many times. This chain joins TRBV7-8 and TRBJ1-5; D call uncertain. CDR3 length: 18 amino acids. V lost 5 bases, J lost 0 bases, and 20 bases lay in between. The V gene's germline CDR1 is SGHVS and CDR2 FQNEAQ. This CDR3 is CASSIRLRQINSNQPQHF. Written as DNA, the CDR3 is TGTGCCAGCAGCATCCGCCTCCGGCAGATCAATAGCAATCAGCCCCAGCATTTT.

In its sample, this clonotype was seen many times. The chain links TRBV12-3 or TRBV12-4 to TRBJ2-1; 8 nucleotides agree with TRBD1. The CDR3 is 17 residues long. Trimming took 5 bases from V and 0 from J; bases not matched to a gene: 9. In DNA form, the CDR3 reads TGTGCCAGCAGTCTCAAGACAGGGGCGGGCTCCTACAATGAGCAGTTCTTC. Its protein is CASSLKTGAGSYNEQFF.

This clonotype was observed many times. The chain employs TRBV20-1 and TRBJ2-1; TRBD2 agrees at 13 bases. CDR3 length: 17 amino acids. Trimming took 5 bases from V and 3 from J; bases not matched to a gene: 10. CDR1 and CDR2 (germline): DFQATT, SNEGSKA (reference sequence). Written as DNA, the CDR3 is TGCAGTGCTCTCCGGACTAGCGGGGGCCTTTACTACAATGAGCAGTTCTTC. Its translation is CSALRTSGGLYYNEQFF.

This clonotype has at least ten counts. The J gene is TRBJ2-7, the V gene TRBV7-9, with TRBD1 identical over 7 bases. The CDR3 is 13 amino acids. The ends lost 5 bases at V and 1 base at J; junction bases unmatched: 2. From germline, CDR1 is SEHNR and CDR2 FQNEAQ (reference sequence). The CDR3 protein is CASSVGQSYEQYF. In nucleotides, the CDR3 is TGTGCCAGCAGCGTGGGACAGTCCTACGAGCAGTACTTC. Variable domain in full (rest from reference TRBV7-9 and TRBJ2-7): DTGVSQNPRHKITKRGQNVTFRCDPISEHNRLYWYRQTLGQGPEFLTYFQNEAQLEKSRLLSDRFSAERPKGSFSTLEIQRTEQGDSAMYLCASSVGQSYEQYFGPGTRLTVT.

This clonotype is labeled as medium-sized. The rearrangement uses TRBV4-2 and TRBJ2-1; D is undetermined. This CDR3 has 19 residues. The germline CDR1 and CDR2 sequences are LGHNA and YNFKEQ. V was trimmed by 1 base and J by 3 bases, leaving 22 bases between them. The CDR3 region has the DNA TGTGCCAGCAGCCAAGTTTCTAAAATAGAAAGACATCACTACAATGAGCAGTTCTTC. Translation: CASSQVSKIERHHYNEQFF.

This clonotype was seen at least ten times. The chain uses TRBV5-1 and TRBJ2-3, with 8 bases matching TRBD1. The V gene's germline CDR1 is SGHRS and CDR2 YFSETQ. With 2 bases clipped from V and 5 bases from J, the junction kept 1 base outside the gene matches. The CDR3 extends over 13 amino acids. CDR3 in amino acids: CASSFRGQDTQYF. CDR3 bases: TGCGCCAGCAGCTTCAGGGGGCAAGATACGCAGTATTTT.

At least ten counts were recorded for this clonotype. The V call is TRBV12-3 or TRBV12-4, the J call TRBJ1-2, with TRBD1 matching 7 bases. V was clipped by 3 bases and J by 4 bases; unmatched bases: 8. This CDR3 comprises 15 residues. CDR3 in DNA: TGTGCCAGCAGTTTGGAGGGGGCTGGGGTCTATGGCTACACCTTC. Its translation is CASSLEGAGVYGYTF.

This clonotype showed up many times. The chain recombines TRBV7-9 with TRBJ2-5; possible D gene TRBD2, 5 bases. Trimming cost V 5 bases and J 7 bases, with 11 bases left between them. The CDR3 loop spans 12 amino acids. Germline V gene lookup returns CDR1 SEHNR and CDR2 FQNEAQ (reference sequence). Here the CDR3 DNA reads TGTGCCAGCAGCCCTACTAGTTTGACCCAGTACTTC. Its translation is CASSPTSLTQYF.

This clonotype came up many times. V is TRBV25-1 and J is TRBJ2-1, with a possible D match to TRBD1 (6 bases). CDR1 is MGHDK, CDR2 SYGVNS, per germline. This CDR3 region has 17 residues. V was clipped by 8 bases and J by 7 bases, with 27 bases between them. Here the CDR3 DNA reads TGTGCCAGCGGATCTTATGAGCCAGACAGGATCGATAATGAGCAGTTCTTC. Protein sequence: CASGSYEPDRIDNEQFF.

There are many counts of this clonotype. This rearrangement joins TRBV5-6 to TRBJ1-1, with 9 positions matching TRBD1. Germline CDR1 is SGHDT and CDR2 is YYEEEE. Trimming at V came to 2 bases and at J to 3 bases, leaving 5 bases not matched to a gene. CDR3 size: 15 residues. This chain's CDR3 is CASSFGTGSYTEAFF. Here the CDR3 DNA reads TGTGCCAGCAGCTTCGGGACAGGGAGTTACACTGAAGCTTTCTTT.